This TCR beta chain was identified during a study of post-analysis software for immune sequencing data. Study as a whole: Included courses were relapsing-remitting and secondary progressive multiple sclerosis; progressive-relapsing multiple sclerosis was also included. Study conclusions and caveats: TRBV segments more frequent in patients than in controls numbered five and included TRBV5-6, TRBV5-1 and TRBV20-1. Those samples that were prepared in the same batch co-clustered strongly by F measure. Relative to controls, patients with multiple sclerosis showed significantly lower normalized Chao1 diversity.

About this clonotype: Its antigen is unidentified.

CDR1 and CDR2 from the germline V gene are LGHDT and YNNKEL (reference sequence). CDR3 length: 17 residues. V lost 0 bases and J 0 bases, leaving 12 bases between the germline ends. Libraries were made from TCR beta cDNA, and they carried unique molecular identifiers. Yield was 500,000 to 600,000 cDNA molecules from about 0.94 to 9.7 million T cells. TCRdb independently ran MiXCR on the PCR reads; one entry per CDR3 protein. Here the sample spans 600,000 to 700,000 distinct CDR3 sequences, around 64% being singletons. The genes are TRBV3-1 and TRBJ2-1; D is unresolved. The sequence was obtained from a girl aged 2-10 years with multiple sclerosis. The sample was blood. The CDR3 DNA sequence: TGTGCCAGCAGCCAAGAACTCGACATGAACTCCTACAATGAGCAGTTCTTC. Its protein is CASSQELDMNSYNEQFF.